Below, one T cell receptor (beta chain) is given with its context. Its antigen is unknown. Base quality data are lacking; no much larger clone is found one base away. This entry comes from a study of shared clonotypes between healthy human individuals (dated by TCRdb to 2020 to 2022). With respect to the entire study: The cohort comprised a couple of women and a few men aged 18 to 49 years. For each donor, CD4 naive and CD4 memory were each run on three plates, CD8 naive on two plates, and CD8 memory on one plate. To estimate repertoire size and how much clonotypes are shared between individuals, the study performed deep sequencing of blood TCR repertoires from about five healthy adults. Different laboratories and diverse techniques were used to prepare libraries and sequence TCR repertoires, to increase sequencing depth and limit assay-specific biases. Per donor, leukapheresis produced somewhere between about 0.94 and 9.5 billion PBMCs. The full study reports these points: Sampling was restricted to blood, and TCR repertoires in tissues likely differ from the TCR repertoires found in blood. The genetic and exposure-history diversity represented was limited by the small number of donors. Pairwise subsampling led to the expectation that sequencing depth would affect the degree of clonotype sharing among donors. About 5% of naive CD4, 3.5% of naive CD8, around 2.3% of memory CD4, and more than 0.35% of memory CD8 clonotypes were shared across several donors. Larger estimated clonotype richness was generally found for naive subsets than for memory subsets. Rarefaction of sorted-subset datasets indicated incomplete sequencing despite the large sequencing depth. Compared with non-shared clonotypes, the clonotypes found in all four sorted-subset donors had higher generation probabilities.

V and J are trimmed by 1 base and 4 bases, and the gene matches miss 17 bases of the junction. The germline V gene supplies CDR1 SGHRS and CDR2 YFSETQ. From its cysteine to its phenylalanine, the CDR3 spans 19 amino acids. Only CDR3 DNA remains: 57 bases, in frame from the first base. CD8 naive samples consisted of CD45RO-negative cells that were positively selected for CCR7, yielding a CD45RA+CCR7+ population without TemRA cells. The donors were healthy, HIV-negative adults with no recently reported acute infections or vaccinations. All donors were Caucasian adults living in Nashville, Tennessee, USA. After blood collection by leukapheresis, PBMCs were isolated using Ficoll-Histopaque density gradient centrifugation and then cryopreserved in the vapor phase of liquid nitrogen. Purity and quantity of every magnetically sorted T cell population were checked by analytical flow cytometry. Genomic DNA was isolated from each sorted fraction and quantified by UV absorbance on a Nanodrop 2000c.

Using the deep immunoSEQ assay, multiplex PCR amplified TCR CDR3 regions from genomic DNA. Genomic DNA extracted from each cell subset was distributed evenly over all wells of several immunoSEQ 96-well plates, and each plate served as one replicate. For sorted subsets, each replicate PCR was loaded with 200 ng genomic DNA, equivalent to roughly 30,000 T cell genomes. Purified libraries were measured with a Qubit 3.0 fluorometer, size-checked on a Bioanalyzer 2100, and measured again with the KAPA Library Quantification kit. A separate single-read 150-cycle Illumina NextSeq 550 flow cell was used to sequence each immunoSEQ 96-well plate. The source study handled its data this way. Because only junctional sequences without quality scores were contained in the immunoSEQ output, filtering matching that applied to full-length reads could not be performed. Sequences were annotated with PyIR, a Python wrapper for IgBLAST v1.9, and V/J genes and CDR3 were assigned using IMGT germline references. Any read was removed if the V/J assignment was weak (E-value above 1e-6), the CDR3 was missing, or the read contained stop codons, out-of-frame junctions, or ambiguous translated residues. A V3J clonotype was defined by an identical inferred V gene, J gene, and CDR3 amino acid sequence. Percentage overlap between repertoires was computed as shared unique clonotypes divided by the size of the smaller repertoire. Richness of each repertoire was evaluated using RTK rarefaction, the Chao1 estimator, and Recon v2.1 estimates of unobserved clonotypes. OLGA was used to compute generation probabilities for all TCRbeta clonotypes that the gDNA method yielded from a few donors. Imported from immuneACCESS, the table was reduced by TCRdb to in-frame sequences with V and J called. These copies leave out some clones; in studies compared against another copy, an unresolved V gene accounts for under half, and the cause of the remainder is not known. The DNA was the basis for D and trimming; V, J and clone size are from that table. Present in this sample are 2 million or so clones, roughly 95% of which were seen just once. Of the sample, 0.9% to 1.4% is held by the ten largest clones.

This receptor was identified in a man younger than 35 in good health. Specimen: naive CD8+ T cells sorted from blood. Sample cell subset or site, as interpreted from the label and publication: CD45RA+CCR7+. The chain links TRBV5-1 with TRBJ1-2, with 9 central nucleotides matching TRBD1. The DNA sequence is TGCGCCAGCAGCTTGTTGGATCCACGGGACAGGGAAGCAGGCTATGGCTACACCTTC. Its product reads: CASSLLDPRDREAGYGYTF.